The entry below describes one TCR beta chain. Its cognate antigen is unknown. This sample was included in a study of siplizumab effects on memory and regulatory T cells. The study, taken as a whole, reports: Just a small share of alloreactive clones was traced back to unstimulated subsets. Apparently key alloresponse contributors, naive T cells also seemed more diverse than memory cells.

Coculturing was carried out on the mixed lymphocyte reaction cells. It lasted 6 days and was done at 37°C. Measured with immunoSEQ multiplex PCR; TCRdb has only the in-frame clones, and not every one. The sample yields roughly 9,600 clones, 40% seen once. Germline CDR1 reads SGHTA; CDR2 reads FQGNSA. This CDR3 spans 14 amino acids. Unmatched junction bases numbered 0, after V lost 4 bases and J lost 3 bases. The clonotype originates from a human donor in good health; the cells came from an allogeneic mixed lymphocyte reaction. Sequences were obtained from CFSE-low (dividing) CD4+ T cells sorted from an allogeneic mixed lymphocyte reaction. The chain couples TRBV7-2 to TRBJ1-4; 9 bases align to TRBD1. CDR3: CASSWTGANEKLFF. In DNA form, the CDR3 reads TGTGCCAGCAGCTGGACAGGGGCTAATGAAAAACTGTTTTTT.